This TCR beta chain is drawn from a study of T cell repertoires in cytomegalovirus infection. For the study at large: Recently identified HLA-C-restricted CMV epitopes and well-studied HLA-B-restricted CMV epitopes were used by the study. Matching HLA type and CMV infection were both indicated by public TCR beta signatures. Study-level findings and limits: Clonotype analysis showed dominance of the ex vivo response by HLA-C-restricted CMV-specific TCR beta clonotypes.

This CDR3 spans 16 amino acids. Germline V gene data show CDR1 as SEHNR and CDR2 as FQNEAQ (reference sequence). V gave up 0 bases and J gave up 8 bases, with 16 bases separating them. This clonotype has at least ten counts. As yet, its antigen is unknown. Using its own MiXCR run on the reads, TCRdb lists one record per CDR3 protein. The profile shows approximately 1,000,000 distinct CDR3 sequences, approximately 31% of them singletons. The material was cultured CD8+ T cells from PBMCs, obtained from culture after CMV antigen stimulation. The chain is built from TRBV7-9 and TRBJ1-4; D call uncertain. The sequence derives from a human donor in good health (CMV status not recorded). Some clones in this sample may be carry-over from other donors' samples. The CDR3 bases are TGTGCCAGCAGCTTAGCGGGTTACACCATCGGAGAAAAACTGTTTTTT. It is translated as CASSLAGYTIGEKLFF.